Below, 31 T cell receptor beta chains from the same sample are listed, as sequenced in a study of blood T cells in healthy people across ages. Using a J-beta primer mix together with a sample-barcoded 5' primer, a second PCR was run for roughly 7 to 11 cycles. One entry per CDR3 protein results from TCRdb running MiXCR on the 5' RACE reads. The sample includes over 1,200,000 distinct CDR3 sequences, 55% to 75% of them seen just once. Sequenced sample: blood. All receptors derive from a man aged 18 to 29 in good health.

This chain joins TRBV4-2 and TRBJ2-7; D may be TRBD1 (5 bases). CDR3 size: 16 residues. V was shortened by 0 bases and J by 1 base, with 13 bases between the two germline ends. Germline lookup yields CDR1 LGHNA and CDR2 YNFKEQ. The CDR3 DNA is TGTGCCAGCAGCCAAGATTCGGCAGGGTCTTCCTACGAGCAGTACTTC. Encoded protein: CASSQDSAGSSYEQYF.

The chain uses TRBV7-2 and TRBJ2-4; the match to TRBD1 covers 9 bases. The J call may not be correct, given that the DNA end is closer to TRBJ2-7. The CDR3 consists of 16 residues. CDR1 and CDR2 (germline): SGHTA, FQGNSA. CDR3 region: CASSARGQGLGNEQYF. Written as DNA, the CDR3 is TGTGCCAGCAGCGCCCGGGGACAGGGTCTTGGAAACGAGCAGTACTTC.

This sequence joins TRBV4-1 and TRBJ2-5; tentatively, D is TRBD1 (6 bases). V was trimmed by 0 bases and J by 11 bases, leaving 22 bases between them. Germline loops: CDR1 MGHRA, CDR2 YSYEKL. The CDR3 is made up of 16 amino acids. The CDR3 coding sequence is TGCGCCAGCAGCCAAGATTTGTGGGGGCTCGTTTTCAAGCAGTACTTC. This encodes CASSQDLWGLVFKQYF.

The chain uses TRBV13 and TRBJ1-2; D remains ambiguous. The CDR3 is 12 amino acids. Germline-derived CDR1 and CDR2 are PRHDT and FYEKMQ (reference sequence). V lost 5 bases to trimming and J lost 8 bases, with 12 bases between them. CDR3 in amino acids: CASSQGPLGYTF. For the CDR3, the DNA is TGTGCCAGCAGCCAAGGACCTTTGGGCTACACCTTC.

The chain carries TRBV27 and TRBJ2-7; no reliable D call. The V end lost 6 bases, the J end lost 6 bases, and 18 bases lay between the germline ends. CDR1 MNHEY and CDR2 SMNVEV come from the germline V gene (reference sequence). The CDR3 totals 14 residues. The CDR3, as DNA: TGTGCCAGCAGCTCGGCCAGGTTTTCGTCCGAGCAGTACTTC. This sequence encodes CASSSARFSSEQYF.

The rearrangement uses TRBV6-5 and TRBJ1-4; TRBD1 agrees at 7 bases. The ends lost 6 bases at V and 3 bases at J; junction bases unmatched: 4. CDR3 length: 14 amino acids. Germline CDR1 MNHEY, CDR2 SVGAGI. CDR3 region: CASRSTGSNEKLFF. The DNA for the CDR3 is TGTGCCAGCAGATCGACAGGGTCTAATGAAAAACTGTTTTTT.

The V and J genes are TRBV20-1 and TRBJ2-5, with a tentative D call TRBD2 (5 bases). The end of the DNA aligns better with TRBJ2-7, so the J call may be wrong. The germline V gene encodes CDR1 DFQATT and CDR2 SNEGSKA (reference sequence). This CDR3 comprises 14 residues. This CDR3 is CSAPDSAGTYEQYF. The DNA of the CDR3 is TGCAGTGCTCCCGATTCCGCCGGGACCTACGAGCAGTACTTC.

The rearrangement uses TRBV19 and TRBJ1-1; D not resolved. The CDR3 is 14 residues long. V was pared by 1 base and J by 2 bases, with 8 bases between. The germline V gene has CDR1 LNHDA and CDR2 SQIVND (reference sequence). CDR3 sequence (DNA): TGTGCCAGTAGTATAGTAGCAGTCAACACTGAAGCTTTCTTT. Translating it yields CASSIVAVNTEAFF.

The chain couples TRBV24-1 to TRBJ2-3, with unresolved D. CDR1 and CDR2 from the germline V gene are KGHDR and SFDVKD. V lost 0 bases and J lost 4, with 7 bases in between. This CDR3 comprises 14 residues. CDR3 amino acids: CATSDLGLSDTQYF. DNA for the CDR3: TGTGCCACCAGTGATTTGGGCCTATCAGATACGCAGTATTTT.

The chain uses TRBV18 and TRBJ2-7; tentative D call: TRBD1 (5 bases). This CDR3 contains 14 residues. From germline, CDR1 is KGHSH and CDR2 LQKENI. V was clipped by 5 bases and J by 6 bases, with 17 bases between them. CDR3 nucleotide sequence: TGTGCCAGCTCATCCTCCGACAGAGCGAGCGAGCAGTACTTC. Protein sequence: CASSSSDRASEQYF.

CDR3 loop: CASSSPSSDRANTEAFF. The CDR3 DNA is TGCGCCAGCAGCTCGCCGAGTTCGGACAGGGCGAACACTGAAGCTTTCTTT. The chain uses TRBV5-1 and TRBJ1-1; the match to TRBD1 covers 8 bases. The J segment lost 1 base and the V segment lost 3 bases, leaving 11 bases of the junction unmatched. The germline CDR1 and CDR2 sequences are SGHRS and YFSETQ. The CDR3 sequence is 17 residues long.

The rearrangement links TRBV10-1 to TRBJ2-5, with 8 positions matching TRBD1. This CDR3 is 14 amino acids long. Losses at the gene ends were 2 bases for V and 5 bases for J; bases not matched to a gene: 4. Germline loops: CDR1 WNHNN, CDR2 SYGVQD (reference sequence). The CDR3 region is CASSETGGVETQYF. In DNA form, the CDR3 reads TGCGCCAGCAGTGAGACAGGGGGAGTGGAGACCCAGTACTTC.

The chain is built from TRBV11-2 and TRBJ1-2, with D maybe TRBD1 (6 bases). Germline CDR1 SGHAT, CDR2 FQNNGV. The V end was cut by 5 bases, the J end by 4 bases, with 20 bases between. The CDR3 sequence is 16 residues long. CDR3 in amino acids: CASSIPWAGATYGYTF. Here the CDR3 DNA reads TGTGCCAGCAGCATCCCGTGGGCAGGGGCGACCTATGGCTACACCTTC.

The chain couples TRBV27 to TRBJ1-1, with 8 nucleotides matching TRBD1. CDR3 length equals 12 residues. V dropped 4 bases and J dropped 10; count of bases not matched to a gene: 5. Germline V lookup: CDR1 MNHEY, CDR2 SMNVEV (reference sequence). The CDR3 DNA follows: TGTGCCAGCAGTTCTTCAGGGGGCGCAGCTTTCTTT. Protein sequence: CASSSSGGAAFF.

The chain carries TRBV6-1 and TRBJ2-3, with TRBD2 identical over 11 bases. The CDR3 length is 15 residues. Trimming at V came to 6 bases and at J to 4 bases, leaving 6 bases not matched to a gene. Germline V CDR1 and CDR2: MNHNS, SASEGT. CDR3 nucleotides: TGTGCCAGCAGGTGGACTAGCGGGTCCCCAGATACGCAGTATTTT. It codes for CASRWTSGSPDTQYF.

The chain has TRBV7-9 and TRBJ2-1; 9 bases line up with TRBD2. V shed 1 base and J 4 bases; nucleotides not matched to a gene: 5. The germline gives CDR1 SEHNR, CDR2 FQNEAQ (reference sequence). The CDR3 extends over 16 amino acids. CDR3 DNA sequence: TGTGCCAGCAGCTTAGTGGCGGGAGGGGGTTACAATGAGCAGTTCTTC. This translates into CASSLVAGGGYNEQFF.

In this sample, this clonotype turned up a few times. The gene calls are TRBV29-1 and TRBJ2-3; TRBD2 agrees at 7 bases. Germline loops: CDR1 SQVTM, CDR2 ANQGSEA. This CDR3 contains 11 residues. CDR3 DNA: TGCAGTACCCCAGTGGGACTAACGCAGTATTTT. Protein product: CSTPVGLTQYF.

This clonotype was seen more than once but under ten times. The rearrangement joins TRBV5-1 to TRBJ2-4; 10 bases line up with TRBD2. V dropped 1 base and J dropped 13; count of bases not matched to a gene: 20. The CDR3 length is 18 residues. The V gene's germline CDR1 is SGHRS and CDR2 YFSETQ. The CDR3, as DNA: TGCGCCAGCAGCTTGCTGGCTAGCGGGAGTCTCCCTACGTCTGAGCAGTACTTC. This translates into CASSLLASGSLPTSEQYF.

This chain connects TRBV3-1 to TRBJ2-4; unclear D gene. The J call may be incorrect, as the DNA end agrees better with TRBJ2-7. The CDR3 is 14 residues long. Germline loops: CDR1 LGHDT, CDR2 YNNKEL (reference sequence). For the CDR3, the DNA is TGTGCCAGCAGCCGAGGACCCAGCTCCTACGAGCAGTACTTC. This codes for CASSRGPSSYEQYF.

The genes are TRBV29-1 and TRBJ1-2; D unclear. Trimming took off 4 bases at V and 8 bases at J, with 17 bases between the two ends. The V gene's germline CDR1 is SQVTM and CDR2 ANQGSEA. This CDR3 region has 13 residues. In DNA form, the CDR3 reads TGCAGCGTTGGGTTATATCGGGGTCCGGGCTACACCTTC. It translates to CSVGLYRGPGYTF.

This clonotype came up a few times. V gene TRBV20-1 combines with J gene TRBJ2-3; TRBD2 matches at 7 bases. The V segment lost 4 bases and the J segment 5 bases; nucleotides outside the gene matches: 3. Looked up from germline, CDR1 is DFQATT and CDR2 is SNEGSKA (reference sequence). This CDR3 has 12 residues. The CDR3 bases are TGCAGTGCTATTACGGGGGGAGATACGCAGTATTTT. It encodes CSAITGGDTQYF.

V gene TRBV29-1 combines with J gene TRBJ1-1; TRBD1 might be the D (6 bases). Per germline, CDR1 SQVTM and CDR2 ANQGSEA. The CDR3 totals 12 residues. V lost 8 bases and J 7 bases, leaving 17 bases between the germline ends. CDR3 loop: CSIGRGKGEAFF. CDR3 DNA sequence: TGCAGCATTGGCAGGGGCAAGGGTGAAGCTTTCTTT.

The chain has TRBV7-9 and TRBJ2-4; the D call may be TRBD1 or TRBD2 (5 bases each). Germline assignment: CDR1 SEHNR and CDR2 FQNEAQ (reference sequence). This CDR3 has 20 amino acids. V was cut by 0 bases and J by 0 bases, with 21 bases left in between. DNA for the CDR3: TGTGCCAGCAGCTTAGCGCCAAACCTGCCGGGACCCAAAGCCAAAAACATTCAGTACTTC. Translation gives CASSLAPNLPGPKAKNIQYF.

CDR3 protein: CSAIYVPRTSGEQETQYF. The CDR3 DNA sequence: TGCAGTGCTATTTACGTCCCTAGGACTAGCGGGGAACAAGAGACCCAGTACTTC. The chain recombines TRBV20-1 with TRBJ2-5; 12 bases agree with TRBD2. This CDR3 region has 18 residues. J gave up 2 bases and V 4 bases, and 14 bases lay outside the gene matches. Germline V gives CDR1 DFQATT, CDR2 SNEGSKA (reference sequence).

V is TRBV20-1 and J is TRBJ2-7; the D is unclear. Germline-derived CDR1 and CDR2 are DFQATT and SNEGSKA (reference sequence). This CDR3 has 12 amino acids. Trimming left V 4 bases short and J 3 bases short, with 10 bases between. The CDR3 DNA reads as TGCAGTGCTATTTCCACGAGCTACGAGCAGTACTTC. Translation: CSAISTSYEQYF.

This clonotype was detected many times. The chain has TRBV29-1 and TRBJ2-7; 7 bases are a match to TRBD1. Trimming took 4 bases from V and 5 from J; bases not matched to a gene: 5. The CDR3 is 12 residues long. CDR1 and CDR2 (germline): SQVTM, ANQGSEA. The chain's CDR3 is CSVASQGDEQYF. The CDR3 DNA reads TGCAGCGTTGCTTCCCAGGGGGACGAGCAGTACTTC.

The chain uses TRBV28 and TRBJ1-5; D not resolved. Trimming cost V 5 bases and J 7 bases, with 15 bases left between them. The germline V gene has CDR1 MDHEN and CDR2 SYDVKM. The CDR3 is 14 amino acids. CDR3 DNA sequence: TGTGCCAGCAGTCTGGGCAGGTCGGTGCAGCCCCAGCATTTT. Residues: CASSLGRSVQPQHF.

The chain recombines TRBV4-3 with TRBJ2-3; D unclear. CDR1 is LGHNA and CDR2 is YSLEER in the germline V gene. The CDR3 consists of 14 residues. Trimming left V 1 base short and J 4 bases short, with 9 bases between. CDR3 nucleotide sequence: TGCGCCAGCAGCCAAGGAGAGGATGCAGATACGCAGTATTTT. Translation: CASSQGEDADTQYF.

This chain connects TRBV7-2 to TRBJ2-4, with D unresolved. The tail of the sequence fits TRBJ2-7 better, so the J call may be wrong. The CDR3 covers 15 residues. CDR1 and CDR2 from the germline V gene are SGHTA and FQGNSA. The CDR3 loop is CASSIKSAGSREQYF. The CDR3, as DNA: TGTGCCAGCAGCATTAAATCCGCAGGTTCTCGCGAGCAGTACTTC.

As to this clonotype: Germline is not matched at one junction end, which may reflect a read error. This CDR3 reads CARSSGTDTSYEQYF. CDR3 in DNA: TGTGCCAGAAGTTCCGGGACAGATACTTCCTACGAGCAGTACTTC. The chain links TRBV28 to TRBJ2-7, with TRBD1 identical over 7 bases. The CDR3 contains 15 residues. In germline, CDR1 is MDHEN, CDR2 SYDVKM.

The rearrangement links TRBV5-1 to TRBJ1-1; D is ambiguous. This CDR3 is 13 amino acids long. In germline, CDR1 is SGHRS, CDR2 YFSETQ. Trimming pared 4 bases from V and 0 bases from J, leaving 7 bases between. CDR3 amino acids: CASSHDMNTEAFF. The CDR3 nucleotides read TGCGCCAGCAGCCACGACATGAACACTGAAGCTTTCTTT.